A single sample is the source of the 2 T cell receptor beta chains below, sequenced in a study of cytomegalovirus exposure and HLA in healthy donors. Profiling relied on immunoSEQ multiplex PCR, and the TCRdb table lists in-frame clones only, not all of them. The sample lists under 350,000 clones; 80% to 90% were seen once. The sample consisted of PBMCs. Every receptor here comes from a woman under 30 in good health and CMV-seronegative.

CDR3 sequence reads: CASSRGQGYEQYF. The CDR3 DNA is TGTGCCAGCAGCCGTGGACAGGGATACGAGCAGTACTTC. The V gene is TRBV11-2, the J gene TRBJ2-7, with 8 positions matching TRBD1. The CDR3 is 13 amino acids. Germline V lookup: CDR1 SGHAT, CDR2 FQNNGV. V lost 5 bases to trimming and J lost 4 bases; unmatched junction nucleotides: 4. The whole variable domain, remainder taken from reference TRBV11-2 and TRBJ2-7, is EAGVAQSPRYKIIEKRQSVAFWCNPISGHATLYWYQQILGQGPKLLIQFQNNGVVDDSQLPKDRFSAERLKGVDSTLKIQPAKLEDSAVYLCASSRGQGYEQYFGPGTRLTVT.

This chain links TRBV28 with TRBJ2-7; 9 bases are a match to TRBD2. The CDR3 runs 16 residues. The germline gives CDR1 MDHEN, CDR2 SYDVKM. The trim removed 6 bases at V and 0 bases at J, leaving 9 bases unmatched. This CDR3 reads CASRVSGGSPSYEQYF. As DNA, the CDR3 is TGTGCCAGCAGAGTTAGCGGGGGTTCCCCCTCCTACGAGCAGTACTTC.